The present T cell receptor (beta chain) was sequenced within a study of identical twins. General study points: Zero-insertion analyses might be partly confounded by invariant T cells like MAIT and iNKT. Abundant beta clonotypes from cord blood had fewer insertions, unlike memory repertoires, which showed none.

With template switching, a universal primer site was added, and the cDNA carried unique molecular identifiers. TCRdb passed the 5' RACE reads through MiXCR, listing each CDR3 protein once. The sample consists of about 210,000 distinct CDR3 sequences, approximately 9% of them appearing once. This clonotype was found a few times. Its antigen is unknown. V dropped 2 bases and J dropped 3 bases, with 13 bases sitting between them. Germline CDR1 reads DFQATT; CDR2 reads SNEGSKA (reference sequence). The CDR3 has 14 amino acids. The rearrangement joins TRBV20-1 to TRBJ2-5, with a tentative D call TRBD2 (6 bases). The sequenced sample was memory (CD45RO+) T cells sorted from blood. This receptor was obtained from a woman aged 18-29 years in good health. This CDR3 reads CSARTAGSKETQYF. The DNA of the CDR3 is TGCAGTGCTAGAACGGCGGGATCCAAAGAGACCCAGTACTTC.